This T cell receptor (beta chain) appears in the sequencing data of a study of blood T cell repertoires in COVID-19. Study at large: Specimens from acute and convalescent COVID-19 originated in the United States, Italy and Spain. From T cells, B-cell-depleted T cells, or PBMCs came the material, which was cDNA or gDNA.

As originally analysed: It was from reference gene primer amplification that nucleated cell counts were estimated. Produced via immunoSEQ multiplex PCR; TCRdb's table is partial and in-frame only. D and trimming come from the DNA, and the V and J calls and clone size come from that table. Among about 26,000 clones listed, approximately 79% were seen once. Germline V gene lookup returns CDR1 ENHRY and CDR2 SYGVKD. This CDR3 has 11 amino acids. The V gene lost 4 bases and the J gene lost 6 bases, with 7 bases spanning the gap. The sequencing sample was made of peripheral blood. The V and J genes are TRBV10-3 and TRBJ2-7; D might be TRBD2 (5 bases). The receptor's source is an elderly man with active or convalescent COVID-19. This CDR3 reads CAISVAGEQYF. The CDR3 region has the DNA TGTGCCATCAGTGTCGCGGGCGAGCAGTACTTC.